One and the same sample provided the 26 T cell receptor beta chains below, sequenced in a study of CD8 T cells in Susac syndrome (dated by TCRdb to the late 2010s). The library was prepared using the immunoSEQ multiplex PCR assay. RNA was extracted with the RNeasy kit and about 0.5 to 1 ug was reverse transcribed using random hexamers. TCRdb passed the public sequencing reads through fastp at Q25 and MiXCR, retaining productive beta sequences. Rows matching on CDR3 protein sequence are summarized as one entry with the most common DNA and genes. For this sample there are fewer than 150,000 distinct CDR3 sequences; more than 85% appear just once. Roughly 0.2% of the sample rests with the top ten. The sample consisted of CD8+ T cells from PBMCs. These receptors came from a human donor with Susac syndrome.

CDR3 region: CASSLGGQGYEQYF. CDR3 bases: TGTGCCAGCAGTTTGGGAGGACAGGGGTACGAGCAGTACTTC. The chain combines TRBV27 with TRBJ2-7, with TRBD1 matching over 9 bases. There are 14 residues in the CDR3. Germline V gene sequence: CDR1 MNHEY, CDR2 SMNVEV (reference sequence). V lost 3 bases and J lost 4; bases outside the gene matches: 4.

The chain combines TRBV29-1 with TRBJ2-2; 15 nucleotides agree with TRBD2. V lost 7 bases, J lost 6 bases, and 12 bases stayed unmatched. Germline lookup yields CDR1 SQVTM and CDR2 ANQGSEA. This CDR3 is built from 17 residues. The CDR3 DNA reads as TGCAGCGCAAAAGGACTAGCGGGAGGGCCTAAGGCCGGGGAGCTGTTTTTT. It yields the protein CSAKGLAGGPKAGELFF.

The chain couples TRBV7-6 to TRBJ2-7, with 13 bases matching TRBD2. The V gene end was trimmed by 4 bases and the J gene end by 5 bases; junction bases not matched to a gene: 5. The CDR3 runs to 15 residues. Per the germline V gene, CDR1 is SGHVS and CDR2 is FNYEAQ. The CDR3 region has the DNA TGTGCCAGCAGCTCCCGGACTAGCGGGAGCGACGAGCAGTACTTC. Encoded protein: CASSSRTSGSDEQYF.

The gene calls are TRBV9 and TRBJ1-4, with 8 positions matching TRBD1. With V trimmed by 4 bases and J by 1 base, 3 bases remained unmatched. The CDR3 is 15 residues long. CDR1 SGDLS and CDR2 YYNGEE come from the germline V gene. The CDR3 reads CASSSTGGTNEKLFF. The CDR3 DNA reads as TGTGCCAGCAGCTCAACAGGGGGAACTAATGAAAAACTGTTTTTT.

The chain links TRBV14 to TRBJ1-1; tentatively, D is TRBD1 (5 bases). The germline V gene encodes CDR1 SGHDN and CDR2 FVKESK. The CDR3 has 17 amino acids. Trimming took off 1 base at V and 4 bases at J, with 19 bases between the two ends. CDR3 region: CASSQVLSGFGGTEAFF. The CDR3 coding sequence is TGTGCCAGCAGCCAAGTCCTTTCTGGGTTTGGGGGCACTGAAGCTTTCTTT. The full variable domain, in which reference TRBV14 and TRBJ1-1 provide the parts outside the CDR3, is EAGVTQFPSHSVIEKGQTVTLRCDPISGHDNLYWYRRVMGKEIKFLLHFVKESKQDESGMPNNRFLAERTGGTYSTLKVQPAELEDSGVYFCASSQVLSGFGGTEAFFGQGTRLTVV.

This clonotype showed up just once. The V gene is TRBV7-6, the J gene TRBJ1-2; D might be TRBD1 (5 bases). V gave up 2 bases and J gave up 8 bases, with 21 bases separating them. Looked up from germline, CDR1 is SGHVS and CDR2 is FNYEAQ. The CDR3 sequence is 16 residues long. This chain's CDR3 is CASSLMNPFDSRGYTF. The CDR3 region has the DNA TGTGCCAGCAGCTTAATGAATCCCTTCGACAGTCGAGGCTACACCTTC. Complete variable domain (other parts from reference TRBV7-6 and TRBJ1-2): GAGVSQSPRYKVTKRGQDVALRCDPISGHVSLYWYRQALGQGPEFLTYFNYEAQQDKSGLPNDRFSAERPEGSISTLTIQRTEQRDSAMYRCASSLMNPFDSRGYTFGSGTRLTVV.

This chain joins TRBV28 and TRBJ1-5, with TRBD1 matching over 7 bases. This CDR3 region has 16 residues. CDR1 is MDHEN and CDR2 is SYDVKM in the germline V gene. V dropped 6 bases and J dropped 3; count of bases not matched to a gene: 11. The CDR3 coding sequence is TGTGCCAGCAGCTCCGACCGGGACAGATACAATCAGCCCCAGCATTTT. Encoded protein: CASSSDRDRYNQPQHF.

CDR3 amino acids: CASTKETGQLNTEAFF. The CDR3 DNA sequence: TGTGCCAGCACCAAGGAGACGGGACAGTTAAACACTGAAGCTTTCTTT. This chain links TRBV6-6 with TRBJ1-1; 7 bases fit TRBD1. Germline CDR1 and CDR2: MNHNY and SVGAGI (reference sequence). The CDR3 contains 16 residues. The V and J ends lost 7 bases and 2 bases, in that order; junction bases with no gene match: 13.

The chain uses TRBV28 and TRBJ2-3; D may match TRBD1 or TRBD2 (5 bases each). V dropped 9 bases and J dropped 1 base, with 11 bases sitting between them. CDR1 is MDHEN, CDR2 SYDVKM, per germline. The length of the CDR3 is 13 residues. The CDR3 DNA is TGTGCCAGTAGAGGGGCGGGCACAGATACGCAGTATTTT. Protein sequence: CASRGAGTDTQYF.

This chain joins TRBV24-1 and TRBJ2-1; either TRBD1 or TRBD2 may supply D (6 bases each). The germline V and J ends were trimmed by 4 bases and 6 bases, with 12 bases remaining between them. Germline CDR1 KGHDR, CDR2 SFDVKD. CDR3 length equals 14 residues. The CDR3 region is CATSENREANEQFF. The CDR3 DNA reads as TGTGCCACCAGTGAAAACAGGGAGGCCAATGAGCAGTTCTTC.

The chain has TRBV14 and TRBJ2-2; D ambiguous. Trimming removed 0 bases from V and 5 bases from J, with 10 bases in between. Germline loops: CDR1 SGHDN, CDR2 FVKESK. There are 15 residues in the CDR3. CDR3 region: CASSQEGSVTGELFF. DNA for the CDR3: TGTGCCAGCAGCCAAGAAGGAAGCGTAACCGGGGAGCTGTTTTTT.

The gene calls are TRBV19 and TRBJ2-7; 8 positions agree with TRBD2. The J segment lost 3 bases and the V segment lost 9 bases, leaving 7 bases of the junction unmatched. This CDR3 spans 13 amino acids. Germline values: CDR1 LNHDA, CDR2 SQIVND (reference sequence). The CDR3 DNA sequence: TGTGCCAGCGATTCCGGGACTAGCTACGAGCAGTACTTC. Amino acids: CASDSGTSYEQYF.

This sequence joins TRBV4-1 and TRBJ2-4; D not certain. Germline values: CDR1 MGHRA, CDR2 YSYEKL. Trimming left V 1 base short and J 2 bases short, with 0 bases between. The CDR3 has 12 amino acids. CDR3 DNA sequence: TGCGCCAGCAGCCAAGCCAAAAACATTCAGTACTTC. Its translation: CASSQAKNIQYF.

This chain links TRBV11-2 with TRBJ2-5; TRBD2 aligns across 8 bases. Germline V lookup: CDR1 SGHAT, CDR2 FQNNGV. This CDR3 spans 16 amino acids. Germline trimming cut 7 bases from V and 3 bases from J; bases unmatched to any gene: 13. CDR3 sequence: CASNRIQREREETQYF. DNA of the CDR3: TGTGCCAGCAACCGTATTCAGCGGGAGAGGGAAGAGACCCAGTACTTC.

The rearrangement uses TRBV24-1 and TRBJ1-1; D gene ambiguous. Per germline, CDR1 KGHDR and CDR2 SFDVKD. V lost 2 bases and J lost 4, with 10 bases in between. This CDR3 comprises 14 residues. The CDR3 loop is CATSDYGDGTEAFF. CDR3 DNA sequence: TGTGCCACCAGTGATTATGGGGATGGCACTGAAGCTTTCTTT.

This clonotype was counted between two and nine times. The chain employs TRBV5-5 and TRBJ2-5; perhaps TRBD1 as D (5 bases). Trimming took off 0 bases at V and 2 bases at J, with 8 bases between the two ends. CDR1 and CDR2 from the germline V gene are SGHKS and YYEKEE (reference sequence). This CDR3 contains 14 residues. The CDR3 bases are TGTGCCAGCAGCTTGGGCCAGGGACAAGAGACCCAGTACTTC. Amino acid sequence: CASSLGQGQETQYF.

This clonotype was seen just once. V usage is TRBV2 and J usage is TRBJ2-1, with 7 bases matching TRBD1. The trim removed 3 bases at V and 7 bases at J, leaving 9 bases unmatched. Germline-derived CDR1 and CDR2 are SNHLY and FYNNEI. This CDR3 is built from 15 residues. CDR3 protein: CASSEKGAEGNEQFF. DNA of the CDR3: TGTGCCAGCAGTGAGAAGGGGGCCGAAGGGAATGAGCAGTTCTTC. Drawing the rest from reference TRBV2 and TRBJ2-1, the complete variable domain is EPEVTQTPSHQVTQMGQEVILRCVPISNHLYFYWYRQILGQKVEFLVSFYNNEISEKSEIFDDQFSVERPDGSNFTLKIRSTKLEDSAMYFCASSEKGAEGNEQFFGPGTRLTVL.

V usage is TRBV7-9 and J usage is TRBJ2-7; 10 positions match TRBD2. The ends lost 0 bases at V and 1 base at J; junction bases unmatched: 9. Per germline, CDR1 SEHNR and CDR2 FQNEAQ (reference sequence). The length of the CDR3 is 18 residues. The CDR3 sequence is CASSLAGGSGRQSYEQYF. CDR3 bases: TGTGCCAGCAGCTTAGCGGGAGGTAGCGGGAGGCAATCCTACGAGCAGTACTTC.

This chain joins TRBV7-9 and TRBJ1-3; no clear D gene. Trimming pared 1 base from V and 8 bases from J, leaving 12 bases between. CDR3 length: 14 amino acids. In germline, CDR1 is SEHNR, CDR2 FQNEAQ (reference sequence). The CDR3 region has the DNA TGTGCCAGCAGCTTAGAACTGAGCGGTCACACCATATATTTT. It translates to CASSLELSGHTIYF. The variable domain in full, completed from reference TRBV7-9 and TRBJ1-3, reads DTGVSQNPRHKITKRGQNVTFRCDPISEHNRLYWYRQTLGQGPEFLTYFQNEAQLEKSRLLSDRFSAERPKGSFSTLEIQRTEQGDSAMYLCASSLELSGHTIYFGEGSWLTVV.

The genes are TRBV19 and TRBJ2-7, with D maybe TRBD2 (7 bases). Germline V gene sequence: CDR1 LNHDA, CDR2 SQIVND (reference sequence). The CDR3 contains 15 residues. The V gene lost 1 base and the J gene lost 0 bases, with 10 bases spanning the gap. CDR3 in amino acids: CASSIGGGSSYEQYF. The DNA of the CDR3 is TGTGCCAGTAGTATAGGGGGGGGCAGCTCCTACGAGCAGTACTTC.

CDR3: CASSYSLPANTEAFF. CDR3 in DNA: TGTGCCAGCAGTTACTCTCTACCGGCTAACACTGAAGCTTTCTTT. V is TRBV6-5 and J is TRBJ1-1; D is undetermined. The CDR3 covers 15 residues. Germline CDR1 MNHEY, CDR2 SVGAGI. The V end was cut by 0 bases, the J end by 2 bases, with 10 bases between.

This clonotype turned up a few times. V is TRBV30 and J is TRBJ1-5; D is unresolved. Germline V gene data show CDR1 as GTSNPN and CDR2 as SVGIG (reference sequence). There are 14 residues in the CDR3. Trimming took 2 bases from V and 4 from J, leaving 12 bases between them. The CDR3 loop reads CAWSRPGSNQPQHF. The DNA of the CDR3 is TGTGCCTGGAGTCGGCCGGGATCGAATCAGCCCCAGCATTTT.

V gene TRBV4-2 combines with J gene TRBJ2-6, with 7 bases identical to TRBD1. The germline V gene encodes CDR1 LGHNA and CDR2 YNFKEQ. This CDR3 spans 16 amino acids. V lost 0 bases, J lost 1 base, and 0 bases stayed unmatched. The CDR3 DNA follows: TGTGCCAGCAGCCAAGAGACAGGGTCTGGGGCCAACGTCCTGACTTTC. Translating gives CASSQETGSGANVLTF.

This rearrangement joins TRBV15 to TRBJ1-2, with 7 positions matching TRBD1. The germline gives CDR1 LNHNV, CDR2 YYDKDF (reference sequence). V dropped 3 bases and J dropped 2; count of bases not matched to a gene: 6. The CDR3 totals 15 residues. CDR3 in DNA: TGTGCCACCAGCAGGAGGACAGGCACGAACTATGGCTACACCTTC. Encoded protein: CATSRRTGTNYGYTF.

This clonotype appeared a single time. The chain has TRBV12-3 or TRBV12-4 and TRBJ2-7; 7 bases match TRBD1. The length of the CDR3 is 14 residues. After removal of 5 bases from V and 3 bases from J, the junction contained 7 bases not matched to a gene. The CDR3 nucleotides are TGTGCCAGCAGTCCCGAGGACAGGTACTACGAGCAGTACTTC. As protein: CASSPEDRYYEQYF.

The chain joins TRBV9 to TRBJ1-1, with a tentative D call TRBD1 (5 bases). CDR1 and CDR2 (germline): SGDLS, YYNGEE. V was shortened by 3 bases and J by 0 bases, with 12 bases between the two germline ends. CDR3 length: 15 residues. The CDR3 DNA sequence: TGTGCCAGCAGCGGAGGGGCGGGTTTGAACACTGAAGCTTTCTTT. This encodes CASSGGAGLNTEAFF.